Below, 2 T cell receptor beta chains from the same sample are listed, as sequenced in a study of blood T cell repertoires in COVID-19. Assay used: immunoSEQ multiplex PCR; TCRdb lists only in-frame clones, some missing. The sample holds 100,000 or so clones, 70% to 90% seen once. Sequenced material: peripheral blood. The origin of the receptors is a woman aged 25 to 39 with acute or convalescent COVID-19.

The V call is TRBV12-5, the J call TRBJ2-1, with D possibly matching TRBD1 (6 bases). In germline, CDR1 is LGHNT, CDR2 FRNRAP. The CDR3 is made up of 12 amino acids. V lost 1 base to trimming and J lost 15 bases, with 13 bases between them. The chain's CDR3 is CASGLENTQGFF. The CDR3 DNA sequence: TGTGCTAGTGGTTTGGAAAACACACAGGGGTTCTTC.

The rearrangement links TRBV6-1 to TRBJ2-7, with a weak D call TRBD1 (6 bases). Germline CDR1 is MNHNS and CDR2 is SASEGT. The CDR3 runs 13 residues. V was cut by 1 base and J by 3 bases, with 7 bases left in between. CDR3 in DNA: TGTGCCAGCAGTGAAGGGACAGTCTACGAGCAGTACTTC. Translated: CASSEGTVYEQYF.